This T cell receptor (beta chain) emerged from a study of response to subunit inactivated influenza vaccine. CDR3 length: 14 residues. CDR1 is SGHRS and CDR2 is YFSETQ in the germline V gene. V was cut by 5 bases and J by 3 bases, with 9 bases left in between. TCRdb analysed the RT-PCR reads with MiXCR anew, one entry per CDR3 protein. Of about 570,000 distinct CDR3 sequences in the sample, approximately 11% were seen once. This clonotype was recorded many times. In addition, the sample was reused for a study of T cells expressing NK-cell markers. That source adds: The TCR beta cDNA came from 5'RACE template switching with UMIs. As a fraction of CD8+ T cells, dominant NKG2C+ clonotypes reached about 1.0-8% in six donors.

This chain links TRBV5-1 with TRBJ1-6; possibly TRBD1 for D (5 bases). The starting material was PBMCs from blood, obtained on the day of vaccination. This receptor was taken from a man over 45 who received an inactivated influenza vaccine. For the CDR3, the DNA is TGCGCCAGCAGTGAAGGGGTCTATAATTCACCCCTCCACTTT. It codes for CASSEGVYNSPLHF.